This is a list of T cell receptor beta chains from one sample in a study of cytomegalovirus exposure and HLA in healthy donors. Here immunoSEQ multiplex PCR was the method, and the copy in TCRdb shows in-frame clones only, minus some. The sample includes 90,000 to 150,000 clones, roughly 82% seen only once; the top ten take roughly 5.8%. The sample comprised PBMCs. The receptors stem from a man aged 18 to 35 in good health and CMV-seropositive. Each CDR3 is given without its conserved first and last residue.

V	J	CDR3
TRBV6-5	TRBJ2-3	ASSYVGRTDTQY
TRBV5-6	TRBJ2-5	ASSPQTGEEEQY
TRBV7-3	TRBJ2-5	ASSSPGGGEETQY
TRBV25-1	TRBJ2-1	ASSEMAGGVYNEQF
TRBV6-5	TRBJ1-2	ASSIRGRAYGYT
TRBV18	TRBJ1-1	ASSPRLDSINTEAF
TRBV9	TRBJ2-5	ASSDPGLAGGPGETQY
TRBV27	TRBJ2-7	ASNLLGSSYEQY
TRBV29-1	TRBJ2-3	SVPLAAADTQY
TRBV6-5	TRBJ1-5	ASSSGGNQPQH
TRBV28	TRBJ1-1	ASSLWTEPYTEAF
TRBV5-1	TRBJ1-2	ASSRDRGRYGYT
TRBV7-6	TRBJ2-2	ASSFSSRVHGGELF
TRBV11-1	TRBJ2-1	ASSFETSGLGNEQF
TRBV4-1	TRBJ2-3	ASSPSGRGSTDTQY
TRBV6-1	TRBJ1-1	ASSDGGRANTEAF
TRBV28	TRBJ1-3	ASRPTGTGISGNTIY
TRBV18	TRBJ1-5	ASLFHRENQPQH
TRBV18	TRBJ2-5	ASSRQAQETQY
TRBV18	TRBJ2-3	ASSLGTSGVSTDTQY
TRBV7-9	TRBJ1-1	ASSLSGNTEAF
TRBV7-2	TRBJ2-3	ASSPQHSSTDTQY
TRBV27	TRBJ2-7	ASSLGYDYEQY
TRBV4-1	TRBJ1-2	ASSPQPQGDYGYT
TRBV21-1	TRBJ1-2	ASSQTGTANYGYT
TRBV10-3	TRBJ1-1	AISGGKTEAF
TRBV5-1	TRBJ1-2	ASSYGQGAGGYT
TRBV15	TRBJ2-7	ATSTVDSSIYEQY
TRBV7-9	TRBJ1-5	ASSPTGNQPQH
TRBV7-2	TRBJ2-3	ASSSLAGGKDTQY
TRBV2	TRBJ2-2	ASSYVTGAGELF
TRBV18	TRBJ2-4	ASSHSDIKRNIQY